A selection of T cell receptor beta chains follows, all from one sample in a study of T cell responses to AZD1222 COVID-19 vaccine. This table comes from immunoSEQ multiplex PCR, and its TCRdb copy is limited to in-frame clones, with some not included. The top ten clones hold 6.9% of a sample with about 160,000 clones, roughly nine tenths of them seen once. The sequences come from peripheral blood, collected on day 0 of AZD1222 vaccination. The receptors were gathered from an adult in good health. CDR3s include the opening cysteine and the closing phenylalanine or tryptophan. The D gene is left open where the match is weak. A row's size may be missing; if present it is once, few, many or a size class.

>15|-|-|TRBV10-1|TRBJ2-3
TGCGCCAGCAGTGTTACAGGTGGGAGCACAGATACGCAGTATTTT
CASSVTGGSTDTQYF
>13|-|-|TRBV7-9|TRBJ1-3
TGTGCCAGCAGGTTAGCGTCTGGAAACACCATATATTTT
CASRLASGNTIYF
>14|-|-|TRBV18|TRBJ2-2
TGTGCCAGCTCACATGATACAGGGAGCTGGGAGCTGTTTTTT
CASSHDTGSWELFF
>13|few|-|TRBV5-5|TRBJ1-1
TGTGCCAGCAGCTTGGATTGGAACACTGAAGCTTTCTTT
CASSLDWNTEAFF
>15|-|-|TRBV7-2|TRBJ1-1
TGTGCCAGCAGCATCTTGGACAGAATGAACACTGAAGCTTTCTTT
CASSILDRMNTEAFF
>20|-|TRBD1|TRBV27|TRBJ2-6
TGTGCCAGCAGTTCCTCCGGGACAGGGGCCCCTTTCTCTGGGGCCAACGTCCTGACTTTC
CASSSSGTGAPFSGANVLTF
>13|-|-|TRBV29-1|TRBJ2-5
TGCAGCGTTGAGGACGCATATCAAGAGACCCAGTACTTC
CSVEDAYQETQYF
>18|-|-|TRBV4-1|TRBJ1-5
TGCGCCAGCAGCCAAGAGCCCCAGACAGGCCTCCTGGCAATAGCCCAGCATTTT
CASSQEPQTGLLAIAQHF
>15|-|-|TRBV6-5|TRBJ1-2
TGTGCCAGCAGTCGGACAGTTACAAGCAACTATGGCTACACCTTC
CASSRTVTSNYGYTF
>16|-|TRBD1|TRBV7-3|TRBJ2-2
TGTGCCAGCAGCGCTACAGGGGGCGCGAACACCGGGGAGCTGTTTTTT
CASSATGGANTGELFF
>15|-|TRBD1|TRBV7-9|TRBJ1-4
TGTGCCAGCAGCCTACAGGGGGCGCCTCATGAAAAACTGTTTTTT
CASSLQGAPHEKLFF
>17|-|-|TRBV5-1|TRBJ2-5
TGCGCCAGCAGCTTGGATCCCGCCGGGACTGCAAAAGAGACCCAGTACTTC
CASSLDPAGTAKETQYF
>13|-|-|TRBV7-9|TRBJ2-7
TGTGCCAGCAGCTTAGCTTCCTCCTACGAGCAGTACTTC
CASSLASSYEQYF
>13|-|-|TRBV30|TRBJ2-3
TGTGCCTGGAACCCGGTCGATACAGATACGCAGTATTTT
CAWNPVDTDTQYF
>12|-|-|TRBV5-1|TRBJ1-1
TGCGCCAGCAGCTTGGGAGGTCCTGAAGCTTTCTTT
CASSLGGPEAFF
>15|-|-|TRBV7-9|TRBJ1-2
TGTGCCAGCAGCGGCCGGGCGGCGCCAGTCTATGGCTACACCTTC
CASSGRAAPVYGYTF
>13|-|TRBD1|TRBV5-6|TRBJ1-2
TGTGCCAGCAGCGTCCGGGACAGGGGGCGCGAGGGCTTC
CASSVRDRGREGF
>17|-|-|TRBV6-2/TRBV6-3|TRBJ2-7
TGTGCCAGCAGATACAAAGGACAGACTTATAGCTCCTACGAGCAGTACTTC
CASRYKGQTYSSYEQYF
>16|-|TRBD2|TRBV28|TRBJ2-1
TGTGCCAGCAGTCCTGCCGGGGGGGGGTTGTTGTATGAGCAGTTCTTC
CASSPAGGGLLYEQFF
>15|-|-|TRBV2|TRBJ1-4
TGTGCCAGCACCCGGGGGCGGGGAGCTAATGAAAAACTGTTTTTT
CASTRGRGANEKLFF
>16|-|TRBD1|TRBV5-4|TRBJ1-3
TGTGCCAGCAGCTTGCGCCACGGGACAGCAGGAAACACCATATATTTT
CASSLRHGTAGNTIYF
>16|-|-|TRBV11-1|TRBJ2-1
TGTGCCAGCAGCTCCCACGGGCGCGGATCCGACAATGAGCAGTTCTTC
CASSSHGRGSDNEQFF
>15|-|-|TRBV28|TRBJ2-2
TGTGCCAGCAGCCTCAGGGTTCGGTTGTCCGGGGAGCTGTTTTTT
CASSLRVRLSGELFF
>15|-|-|TRBV24-1|TRBJ2-1
TGTGCCACCAGTAAACCGGGAACGGGTGAAAATGAGCAGTTCTTC
CATSKPGTGENEQFF